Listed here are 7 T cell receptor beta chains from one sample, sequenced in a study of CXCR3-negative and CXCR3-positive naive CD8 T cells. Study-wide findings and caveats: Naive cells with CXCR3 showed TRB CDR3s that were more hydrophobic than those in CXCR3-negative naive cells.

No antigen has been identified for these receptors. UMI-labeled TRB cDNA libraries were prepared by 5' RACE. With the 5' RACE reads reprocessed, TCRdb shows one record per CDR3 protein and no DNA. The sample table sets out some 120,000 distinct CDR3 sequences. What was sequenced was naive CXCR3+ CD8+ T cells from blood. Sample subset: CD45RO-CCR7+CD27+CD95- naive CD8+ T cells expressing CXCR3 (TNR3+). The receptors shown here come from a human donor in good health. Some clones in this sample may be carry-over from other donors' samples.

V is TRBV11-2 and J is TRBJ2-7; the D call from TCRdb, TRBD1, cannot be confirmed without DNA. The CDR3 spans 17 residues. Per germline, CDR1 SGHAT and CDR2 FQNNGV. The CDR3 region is CASSSILGQGLSYEQYF.

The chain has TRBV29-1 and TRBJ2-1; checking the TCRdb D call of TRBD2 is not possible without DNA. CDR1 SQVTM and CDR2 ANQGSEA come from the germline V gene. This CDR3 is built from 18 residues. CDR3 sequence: CSVEDLGETSGRVDEQFF.

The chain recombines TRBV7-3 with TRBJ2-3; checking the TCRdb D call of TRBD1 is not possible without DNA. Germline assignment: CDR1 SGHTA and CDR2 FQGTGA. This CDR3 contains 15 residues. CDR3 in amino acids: CASSPTGAITDTQYF.

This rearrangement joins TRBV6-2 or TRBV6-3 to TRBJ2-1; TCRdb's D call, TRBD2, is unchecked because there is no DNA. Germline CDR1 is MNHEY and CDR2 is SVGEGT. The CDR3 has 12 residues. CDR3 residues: CASSYGGKTEFF.

The CDR3 protein is CASSLHPGSGSGYEQYF. This rearrangement joins TRBV5-1 to TRBJ2-7; lacking DNA, the TRBD2 call made by TCRdb goes unchecked. Germline CDR1 is SGHRS and CDR2 is YFSETQ. This CDR3 comprises 17 residues.

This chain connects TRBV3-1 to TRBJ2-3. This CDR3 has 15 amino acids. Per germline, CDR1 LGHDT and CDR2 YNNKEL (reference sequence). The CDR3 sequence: CASSHKNSLTDTQYF.

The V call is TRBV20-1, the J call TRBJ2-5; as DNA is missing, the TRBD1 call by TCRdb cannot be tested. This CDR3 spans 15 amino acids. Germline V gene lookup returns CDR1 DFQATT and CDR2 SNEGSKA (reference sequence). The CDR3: CSATRRGVSAETQYF.